A selection of T cell receptor beta chains follows, all from one sample in a study of shared clonotypes between healthy human individuals. Using immunoSEQ multiplex PCR, the repertoire was profiled, and TCRdb retains in-frame clones only, with some absent. The repertoire has about 490,000 clones, 79% of them found once; the top ten carry roughly 12%. Input material: PBMCs. The receptor source for this set is a woman in her thirties or forties in good health. Some clones in this sample may be carry-over from other donors' samples. Both conserved end residues are part of each CDR3. Each record gives: J gene, clone size, D gene, V gene, CDR3 DNA, CDR3 protein. The D gene is left open where the match is weak. Rows give clone size only sometimes, using once, few, many, or a class for an expanded clone.

j_call: TRBJ2-7; clone_size: NA; d_call: NA; v_call: TRBV28; cdr3_nt: TGTGCCAGCAGCCTCATTCCGGGCTCCTACGAGCAGTACTTC; cdr3_aa: CASSLIPGSYEQYF
j_call: TRBJ2-7; clone_size: few; d_call: TRBD2; v_call: TRBV19; cdr3_nt: TGTGCCAGTAGTCCGTGGACTAGACCCGCCTACGAGCAGTACTTC; cdr3_aa: CASSPWTRPAYEQYF
j_call: TRBJ1-2; clone_size: NA; d_call: NA; v_call: TRBV14; cdr3_nt: TGTGCCAGCAGCCGCCGACAGGTATTGGACTATGGCTACACCTTC; cdr3_aa: CASSRRQVLDYGYTF
j_call: TRBJ2-1; clone_size: NA; d_call: TRBD2; v_call: TRBV7-9; cdr3_nt: TGTGCCAGCAGATACGGGACTAGCGGGAGGGTCAATGAGCAGTTCTTC; cdr3_aa: CASRYGTSGRVNEQFF
j_call: TRBJ1-2; clone_size: NA; d_call: TRBD1; v_call: TRBV15; cdr3_nt: TGTGCCACCAGCACATCCGACAGGGTCCATGGCTACACCTTC; cdr3_aa: CATSTSDRVHGYTF
j_call: TRBJ2-7; clone_size: NA; d_call: NA; v_call: TRBV18; cdr3_nt: TGTGCCAGCTCACCGACTAGAGAGTCGTCCGAGCAGTACTTC; cdr3_aa: CASSPTRESSEQYF
j_call: TRBJ2-7; clone_size: NA; d_call: TRBD2; v_call: TRBV28; cdr3_nt: TGTGCCAGCAGTACCGGGACTAGCGGGACCTACGAGCAGTACTTC; cdr3_aa: CASSTGTSGTYEQYF
j_call: TRBJ2-1; clone_size: many; d_call: TRBD2; v_call: TRBV10-3; cdr3_nt: TGTGCCATCACCCCGGGACTAGGGTGGAATGAGCAGTTCTTC; cdr3_aa: CAITPGLGWNEQFF
j_call: TRBJ2-5; clone_size: once; d_call: NA; v_call: TRBV4-2; cdr3_nt: TGTGCCAGCAGCCCGGAGGGGGGTCAGGGTACGGAGACCCAGTACTTC; cdr3_aa: CASSPEGGQGTETQYF
j_call: TRBJ2-1; clone_size: NA; d_call: NA; v_call: TRBV6-5; cdr3_nt: TGTGCCAGCAGCTCTGAGGACCACAATGAGCAGTTCTTC; cdr3_aa: CASSSEDHNEQFF
j_call: TRBJ1-2; clone_size: NA; d_call: NA; v_call: TRBV9; cdr3_nt: TGTGCCAGCAGCGTCGGGGGGATCTATGGCTACACCTTC; cdr3_aa: CASSVGGIYGYTF
j_call: TRBJ1-1; clone_size: once; d_call: NA; v_call: TRBV28; cdr3_nt: TGTGCCAGCGAGCCGCGGGGGCACACTGAAGCTTTCTTT; cdr3_aa: CASEPRGHTEAFF
j_call: TRBJ2-5; clone_size: NA; d_call: TRBD1; v_call: TRBV5-4; cdr3_nt: TGTGCCAGCAGTCCACAGGGGCTGGAGACCCAGTACTTC; cdr3_aa: CASSPQGLETQYF
j_call: TRBJ2-3; clone_size: NA; d_call: NA; v_call: TRBV5-1; cdr3_nt: TGCGCCAGCAGCTTATTAGAACCGGCAGATACGCAGTATTTT; cdr3_aa: CASSLLEPADTQYF
j_call: TRBJ2-7; clone_size: NA; d_call: NA; v_call: TRBV6-6; cdr3_nt: TGTGCCAGCAGTTACTCGCTGTCCGAGCAGTACTTC; cdr3_aa: CASSYSLSEQYF
j_call: TRBJ1-5; clone_size: NA; d_call: TRBD1; v_call: TRBV27; cdr3_nt: TGTGCCAGCAGGGGACAGGGGTGGTATCAGCCCCAGCATTTT; cdr3_aa: CASRGQGWYQPQHF
j_call: TRBJ1-5; clone_size: NA; d_call: NA; v_call: TRBV28; cdr3_nt: TGTGCCAGCAGTCCTCCCCTAGGATCGTATCAGCCCCAGCATTTT; cdr3_aa: CASSPPLGSYQPQHF
j_call: TRBJ2-7; clone_size: NA; d_call: NA; v_call: TRBV4-1; cdr3_nt: TGCGCCAGCAGCCATGATCGGACAGCAACCTACGAGCAGTACTTC; cdr3_aa: CASSHDRTATYEQYF
j_call: TRBJ1-3; clone_size: NA; d_call: NA; v_call: TRBV28; cdr3_nt: TGTGCCAGCAGTCGACTGGGCTCTGGAAACACCATATATTTT; cdr3_aa: CASSRLGSGNTIYF
j_call: TRBJ1-1; clone_size: few; d_call: NA; v_call: TRBV7-2; cdr3_nt: TGTGCCAGCAGCTCCGAAGGGAGGGCTGAAGCTTTCTTT; cdr3_aa: CASSSEGRAEAFF
j_call: TRBJ2-1; clone_size: NA; d_call: TRBD2; v_call: TRBV19; cdr3_nt: TGTGCCACCGGGACTAGCGGGCGGAATGAGCAGTTCTTC; cdr3_aa: CATGTSGRNEQFF
j_call: TRBJ1-1; clone_size: NA; d_call: NA; v_call: TRBV19; cdr3_nt: TGTGCCAGTAGTAGGGTCGGAACTGAAGCTTTCTTT; cdr3_aa: CASSRVGTEAFF
j_call: TRBJ2-1; clone_size: once; d_call: NA; v_call: TRBV11-3; cdr3_nt: TGTGCCAGCAGCTCCAGCGGTACCTACAATGAGCAGTTCTTC; cdr3_aa: CASSSSGTYNEQFF
j_call: TRBJ2-3; clone_size: NA; d_call: NA; v_call: TRBV9; cdr3_nt: TGTGCCAGCAGCGTCGCGGGATCGGGGGATACGCAGTATTTT; cdr3_aa: CASSVAGSGDTQYF
j_call: TRBJ2-7; clone_size: NA; d_call: NA; v_call: TRBV19; cdr3_nt: TGTGCCAGTAGTCCCACCGGCCGATTTGCTGCCTACGAGCAGTACTTC; cdr3_aa: CASSPTGRFAAYEQYF
j_call: TRBJ2-7; clone_size: once; d_call: NA; v_call: TRBV7-9; cdr3_nt: TGTGCCAGCAGCTTGGAGATTCGGACCTACGAGCAGTACTTC; cdr3_aa: CASSLEIRTYEQYF
j_call: TRBJ2-1; clone_size: NA; d_call: NA; v_call: TRBV5-1; cdr3_nt: TGCGCCAGCAGCCCTGACCCCAGCTCCTACAATGAGCAGTTCTTC; cdr3_aa: CASSPDPSSYNEQFF
j_call: TRBJ2-7; clone_size: NA; d_call: TRBD2; v_call: TRBV6-5; cdr3_nt: TGTGCCAGCAGGACTAGCGGGAGGGCCTACGAGCAGTACTTC; cdr3_aa: CASRTSGRAYEQYF